Listed below are T cell receptor beta chains from one sample, sequenced in a study of PD-1 blockade in classical Hodgkin lymphoma. Using immunoSEQ multiplex PCR, the repertoire was profiled, and TCRdb retains in-frame clones only, with some absent. In the table there are about 50,000 clones, about three quarters of which are singletons. The sample was peripheral blood mononuclear cells (PBMCs), taken at baseline. Receptors originate from a human donor with classical Hodgkin lymphoma. CDR3s include the opening cysteine and the closing phenylalanine or tryptophan. Fields, in order: J gene, clone size, V gene, D gene, CDR3 DNA, CDR3 protein. The D gene is left open where the match is weak. Clone size is given for some rows only: seen once, a few or many times, or a class if the clone is expanded.

j_gene: TRBJ2-1; abundance: NA; v_gene: TRBV5-1; d_gene: TRBD2; CDR3nt: TGCGCCAGCACCCCCCGGGAGGCTAGCGGGTGGTCAGAGCAGTTCTTC; CDR3aa: CASTPREASGWSEQFF
j_gene: TRBJ2-1; abundance: NA; v_gene: TRBV27; d_gene: NA; CDR3nt: TGTGCCAGCAGTTTTGGTACAGGCTACAATGAGCAGTTCTTC; CDR3aa: CASSFGTGYNEQFF
j_gene: TRBJ2-1; abundance: few; v_gene: TRBV10-3; d_gene: NA; CDR3nt: TGTGCCATCAGTGACTCCCCGGGGAGGAGCTCCTACAATGAGCAGTTCTTC; CDR3aa: CAISDSPGRSSYNEQFF
j_gene: TRBJ2-2; abundance: NA; v_gene: TRBV19; d_gene: TRBD2; CDR3nt: TGTGCCAGTACCCTGGGGGGGGCCGGGGAGCTGTTTTTT; CDR3aa: CASTLGGAGELFF
j_gene: TRBJ2-3; abundance: NA; v_gene: TRBV5-4; d_gene: NA; CDR3nt: TGTGCCAGCAGCCCCACCCCCGGCGGGATTACAGATACGCAGTATTTT; CDR3aa: CASSPTPGGITDTQYF
j_gene: TRBJ1-1; abundance: NA; v_gene: TRBV6-5; d_gene: NA; CDR3nt: TGTGCCAGCGTTGGGGGGTGGAACACTGAAGCTTTCTTT; CDR3aa: CASVGGWNTEAFF
j_gene: TRBJ2-7; abundance: once; v_gene: TRBV10-2; d_gene: TRBD2; CDR3nt: TGCGCCAGCACCGGTTCAGGAGCGGGGGCCTACGAGCAGTACTTC; CDR3aa: CASTGSGAGAYEQYF
j_gene: TRBJ2-7; abundance: NA; v_gene: TRBV15; d_gene: NA; CDR3nt: TGTGCCACCGATACAGACACCTACGAGCAGTACTTC; CDR3aa: CATDTDTYEQYF
j_gene: TRBJ2-1; abundance: NA; v_gene: TRBV29-1; d_gene: NA; CDR3nt: TGCAGTCTCCGCGGGGCTGGAGGATACAATGAGCAGTTCTTC; CDR3aa: CSLRGAGGYNEQFF
j_gene: TRBJ1-2; abundance: NA; v_gene: TRBV19; d_gene: NA; CDR3nt: TGTGCCAGTAGTACCGTAGGTCGGCAGGGGAACAACTATGGCTACACCTTC; CDR3aa: CASSTVGRQGNNYGYTF
j_gene: TRBJ1-4; abundance: few; v_gene: TRBV6-6; d_gene: NA; CDR3nt: TGTGCCAGCAGTTACAGGGCCTCGGATGAAAAACTGTTTTTT; CDR3aa: CASSYRASDEKLFF
j_gene: TRBJ1-1; abundance: few; v_gene: TRBV7-8; d_gene: NA; CDR3nt: TGTGCCAGCAGCGTGGGAGGTCGGAGCATGAACACTGAAGCTTTCTTT; CDR3aa: CASSVGGRSMNTEAFF
j_gene: TRBJ1-1; abundance: NA; v_gene: TRBV6-6; d_gene: NA; CDR3nt: TGTGCCAGCAGCCCGCTAGATGAAGCTTTCTTT; CDR3aa: CASSPLDEAFF
j_gene: TRBJ1-1; abundance: few; v_gene: TRBV6-1; d_gene: NA; CDR3nt: TGTGCCAGCAGCCGACAGGCCCTGAACACTGAAGCTTTCTTT; CDR3aa: CASSRQALNTEAFF
j_gene: TRBJ2-1; abundance: NA; v_gene: TRBV15; d_gene: TRBD2; CDR3nt: TGTGCCACCAGCAGAGGACTAGCGGGGTCCTACAATGAGCAGTTCTTC; CDR3aa: CATSRGLAGSYNEQFF
j_gene: TRBJ2-1; abundance: few; v_gene: TRBV6-5; d_gene: TRBD2; CDR3nt: TGTGCCAGCAGTCCTTGGGGAGGGTCCTACAATGAGCAGTTCTTC; CDR3aa: CASSPWGGSYNEQFF
j_gene: TRBJ2-2; abundance: NA; v_gene: TRBV27; d_gene: NA; CDR3nt: TGTGCCAGCAGGAAAACCGTCGGGTTGTTAATGGGGGAGCTGTTTTTT; CDR3aa: CASRKTVGLLMGELFF
j_gene: TRBJ1-2; abundance: once; v_gene: TRBV27; d_gene: TRBD1; CDR3nt: TGTGCCAGCAGGGCGACAGGGATGGTTAGCACCTATGGCTACACCTTC; CDR3aa: CASRATGMVSTYGYTF
j_gene: TRBJ2-3; abundance: NA; v_gene: TRBV5-4; d_gene: TRBD1; CDR3nt: TGTGCCAGCAGCCGGCAGGGGGCTCGGACAGATACGCAGTATTTT; CDR3aa: CASSRQGARTDTQYF
j_gene: TRBJ2-7; abundance: NA; v_gene: TRBV5-1; d_gene: TRBD2; CDR3nt: TGCGCCAGCAGCTTGTGGCCCCAGCGGGAGGGGACGATCTACGAGCAGTACTTC; CDR3aa: CASSLWPQREGTIYEQYF
j_gene: TRBJ1-6; abundance: NA; v_gene: TRBV5-6; d_gene: NA; CDR3nt: TGTGCCAGCAGCCGGGGGGGCTTCTCCTATAATTCACCCCTCCACTTT; CDR3aa: CASSRGGFSYNSPLHF
j_gene: TRBJ2-7; abundance: NA; v_gene: TRBV20-1; d_gene: NA; CDR3nt: TGCAGTGCTAGAGATGCGTCCGAGCAGTACTTC; CDR3aa: CSARDASEQYF
j_gene: TRBJ1-2; abundance: once; v_gene: TRBV7-3; d_gene: NA; CDR3nt: TGTGCCAGCAGCTTAGCAGCGGGGCCCTATGGCTACACCTTC; CDR3aa: CASSLAAGPYGYTF
j_gene: TRBJ1-5; abundance: NA; v_gene: TRBV4-2; d_gene: NA; CDR3nt: TGTGCCAGCAGCCAAGAAAGGGGAGCCAATCAGCCCCAGCATTTT; CDR3aa: CASSQERGANQPQHF
j_gene: TRBJ1-2; abundance: few; v_gene: TRBV29-1; d_gene: NA; CDR3nt: TGCAGCGGCTGGACAAGCAACTATGGCTACACCTTC; CDR3aa: CSGWTSNYGYTF
j_gene: TRBJ2-7; abundance: NA; v_gene: TRBV5-1; d_gene: NA; CDR3nt: TGCGCCAGCAGCCCGGACGGTCCTGCTAGCTCCTACGAGCAGTACTTC; CDR3aa: CASSPDGPASSYEQYF
j_gene: TRBJ2-7; abundance: NA; v_gene: TRBV6-1; d_gene: NA; CDR3nt: TGTGCCGCAGCAACAGGAATAGGAGGATACGAGCAGTACTTC; CDR3aa: CAAATGIGGYEQYF
j_gene: TRBJ1-5; abundance: many; v_gene: TRBV9; d_gene: NA; CDR3nt: TGTGCCAGCAGCGTAGGGACAGTCAATCAGCCCCAGCATTTT; CDR3aa: CASSVGTVNQPQHF
j_gene: TRBJ1-4; abundance: NA; v_gene: TRBV19; d_gene: NA; CDR3nt: TGTGCCAGTAGTATCTCCAGAATCAGGTTCGGTAATGAAAAACTGTTTTTT; CDR3aa: CASSISRIRFGNEKLFF
j_gene: TRBJ1-5; abundance: NA; v_gene: TRBV27; d_gene: TRBD1; CDR3nt: TGTGCCAGCAGGGGCTCGACAGGGAATAAAGCTTATAGCAATCAGCCCCAGCATTTT; CDR3aa: CASRGSTGNKAYSNQPQHF
j_gene: TRBJ1-2; abundance: NA; v_gene: TRBV27; d_gene: NA; CDR3nt: TGTGCCAGCAGCTCTATTCATGGCTACACCTTC; CDR3aa: CASSSIHGYTF
j_gene: TRBJ2-7; abundance: NA; v_gene: TRBV6-5; d_gene: TRBD1; CDR3nt: TGTGCCAGCAACCGACAGGGTGGTGAGCAGTACTTC; CDR3aa: CASNRQGGEQYF
j_gene: TRBJ1-1; abundance: once; v_gene: TRBV6-5; d_gene: NA; CDR3nt: TGTGCCAGCAGTAAAAGAGGAGGCACTGAAGCTTTCTTT; CDR3aa: CASSKRGGTEAFF
j_gene: TRBJ1-4; abundance: NA; v_gene: TRBV7-8; d_gene: NA; CDR3nt: TGTGCCAGCAGCTTAAACCCCAGTTCTAATGAAAAACTGTTTTTT; CDR3aa: CASSLNPSSNEKLFF
j_gene: TRBJ2-6; abundance: few; v_gene: TRBV5-1; d_gene: NA; CDR3nt: TGCGCCAGCAGAGCAGGTTCCTACTCTGGGGCCAACGTCCTGACTTTC; CDR3aa: CASRAGSYSGANVLTF
j_gene: TRBJ1-1; abundance: once; v_gene: TRBV10-3; d_gene: NA; CDR3nt: TGTGCCATCAGGGTGGAGGGTTTCACTGAAGCTTTCTTT; CDR3aa: CAIRVEGFTEAFF
j_gene: TRBJ1-3; abundance: few; v_gene: TRBV7-9; d_gene: NA; CDR3nt: TGTGCCAGCAGCTTAACGATTAACCCCTCTGGAAACACCATATATTTT; CDR3aa: CASSLTINPSGNTIYF